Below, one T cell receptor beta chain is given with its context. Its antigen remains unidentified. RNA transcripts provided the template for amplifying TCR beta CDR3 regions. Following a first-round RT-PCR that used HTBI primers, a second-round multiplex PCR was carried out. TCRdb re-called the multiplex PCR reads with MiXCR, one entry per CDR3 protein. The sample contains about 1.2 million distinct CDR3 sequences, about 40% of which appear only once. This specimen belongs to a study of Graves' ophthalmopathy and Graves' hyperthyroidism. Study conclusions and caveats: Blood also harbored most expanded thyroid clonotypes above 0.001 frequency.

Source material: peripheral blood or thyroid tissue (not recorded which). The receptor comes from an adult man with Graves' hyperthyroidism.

CDR3 sequence reads: CASRLSEGRMTGELFF. CDR3 nucleotide sequence: TGTGCCAGCAGGTTGAGTGAGGGGCGGATGACCGGGGAGCTGTTTTTT. The chain combines TRBV5-5 with TRBJ2-2; D is perhaps TRBD1 or TRBD2 (5 bases each). The V end was cut by 5 bases, the J end by 5 bases, with 19 bases between. Germline CDR1 SGHKS, CDR2 YYEKEE (reference sequence). This CDR3 comprises 16 residues. The whole variable domain, filled in from reference TRBV5-5 and TRBJ2-2, reads DAGVTQSPTHLIKTRGQQVTLRCSPISGHKSVSWYQQVLGQGPQFIFQYYEKEERGRGNFPDRFSARQFPNYSSELNVNALLLGDSALYLCASRLSEGRMTGELFFGEGSRLTVL.